The text below deals with one T cell receptor (beta chain). The target antigen is unknown. The data derive from a study of cytomegalovirus exposure and HLA in healthy donors. Findings and limits, study-wide: The authors enumerated around 150 TCR beta chains as linked to cytomegalovirus.

There are 11 residues in the CDR3. V was trimmed by 2 bases and J by 8 bases, leaving 3 bases between them. In germline, CDR1 is SEHNR, CDR2 FQNEAQ (reference sequence). Data came from immunoSEQ multiplex PCR; TCRdb stores just in-frame clones and leaves some out. The data contain 200,000 or so clones, roughly 91% of them singletons. This TCR came from a woman aged 18-29 years in good health and CMV-seropositive. The chain links TRBV7-9 to TRBJ1-4, with D unclear. Sequences were obtained from PBMCs. This CDR3 is CASSLSEKLFF. CDR3 DNA sequence: TGTGCCAGCAGCTTATCGGAAAAACTGTTTTTT.